The 23 T cell receptor beta chains below were found in one sample sequenced in a study of early T cells in non-severe SARS-CoV-2 infection. Using its own MiXCR run on the 5' RACE reads, TCRdb lists one record per CDR3 protein. This table holds around 50,000 distinct CDR3 sequences, 11% found once. Sequencing was done on a sample of whole blood. These receptors were obtained from an adult who was a healthcare worker with PCR-confirmed SARS-CoV-2 infection or an uninfected control (not recorded which).

This clonotype was picked up many times. The rearrangement joins TRBV9 to TRBJ2-7, with 8 bases aligning to TRBD1. This CDR3 is built from 14 residues. With 3 bases clipped from V and 6 bases from J, the junction kept 8 bases outside the gene matches. In germline, CDR1 is SGDLS, CDR2 YYNGEE. The CDR3 protein is CASSAPGGAGEQYF. CDR3 DNA sequence: TGTGCCAGCAGCGCCCCAGGGGGCGCGGGCGAGCAGTACTTC.

This clonotype has just a few counts. This rearrangement joins TRBV2 to TRBJ2-2; 7 bases map to TRBD2. V lost 6 bases, J lost 6 bases, and 7 bases stayed unmatched. Germline V gene data show CDR1 as SNHLY and CDR2 as FYNNEI. This CDR3 has 14 residues. CDR3 nucleotides: TGTGCCAGCAGGGCGGGGGAAGGCGCCGGGGAGCTGTTTTTT. Its translation: CASRAGEGAGELFF.

This clonotype was detected a few times. The chain is built from TRBV5-4 and TRBJ1-3, with D possibly being TRBD1 (6 bases). CDR1 and CDR2 (germline): SGHNT, YYREEE (reference sequence). The CDR3 runs to 14 residues. V lost 1 base and J lost 4, with 9 bases in between. This chain's CDR3 is CASSLQGPGNTIYF. The CDR3 bases are TGTGCCAGCAGCTTGCAGGGGCCCGGAAACACCATATATTTT. Full variable domain (outside the CDR3, taken from reference TRBV5-4 and TRBJ1-3): ETGVTQSPTHLIKTRGQQVTLRCSSQSGHNTVSWYQQALGQGPQFIFQYYREEENGRGNFPPRFSGLQFPNYSSELNVNALELDDSALYLCASSLQGPGNTIYFGEGSWLTVV.

There are a few counts of this clonotype. The CDR3 here is CSASRGVSGRTDTQYF. The DNA for the CDR3 is TGCAGTGCTAGCCGAGGTGTTAGCGGGAGGACAGATACGCAGTATTTT. The chain joins TRBV20-1 to TRBJ2-3, with TRBD2 matching 10 bases. The CDR3 has 16 amino acids. V shed 3 bases and J 3 bases; nucleotides not matched to a gene: 9. Germline assignment: CDR1 DFQATT and CDR2 SNEGSKA (reference sequence).

At least ten counts were recorded for this clonotype. The chain couples TRBV7-9 to TRBJ2-5; 8 bases line up with TRBD1. This CDR3 is built from 16 residues. V shed 5 bases and J 5 bases; nucleotides not matched to a gene: 13. Looked up from germline, CDR1 is SEHNR and CDR2 is FQNEAQ (reference sequence). Written as DNA, the CDR3 is TGTGCCAGCAGCCCAGGGCAGGGGGCGCCCCCGGAGACCCAGTACTTC. Translating gives CASSPGQGAPPETQYF.

The chain has TRBV29-1 and TRBJ2-1; tentatively, D is TRBD2 (6 bases). Germline loops: CDR1 SQVTM, CDR2 ANQGSEA. V shed 3 bases and J shed 2 bases, with 11 bases lying between them. CDR3 length: 14 residues. The CDR3 protein is CSVEYGGTYNEQFF. The DNA for the CDR3 is TGCAGCGTTGAGTACGGGGGAACCTACAATGAGCAGTTCTTC.

This clonotype was found a few times. This chain links TRBV15 with TRBJ1-1; no reliable D call. The V and J ends lost 1 base and 8 bases respectively, with 8 bases between them. The CDR3 consists of 12 residues. Germline CDR1 is LNHNV and CDR2 is YYDKDF (reference sequence). CDR3 sequence: CATSRVLTEAFF. CDR3 sequence (DNA): TGTGCCACCAGCAGAGTACTTACAGAAGCTTTCTTT.

This clonotype has at least ten counts. J is TRBJ1-1 and V is TRBV13; D uncertain. The CDR3 totals 14 residues. The germline gives CDR1 PRHDT, CDR2 FYEKMQ (reference sequence). The ends were cut back, 5 bases at V and 10 bases at J, with 20 bases in the middle. The CDR3 region is CASSANSLQPGAFF. DNA of the CDR3: TGTGCCAGCAGCGCTAACTCTCTCCAGCCGGGAGCTTTCTTT.

This clonotype was picked up many times. The genes are TRBV20-1 and TRBJ2-3, with D tentatively TRBD2 (6 bases). V lost 0 bases to trimming and J lost 4 bases, with 14 bases between them. This CDR3 region has 15 residues. CDR1 is DFQATT and CDR2 is SNEGSKA in the germline V gene (reference sequence). As DNA, the CDR3 is TGCAGTGCTAGAGATCGTATCCGGGGGTCAGATACGCAGTATTTT. Translated, it gives CSARDRIRGSDTQYF.

The chain combines TRBV7-2 with TRBJ2-5; D is perhaps TRBD1 (5 bases). V was shortened by 5 bases and J by 4 bases, with 20 bases between the two germline ends. There are 16 residues in the CDR3. In germline, CDR1 is SGHTA, CDR2 FQGNSA. The CDR3 region has the DNA TGTGCCAGCAGCCGCCTAGGTTTGGGGCGCGGAGAGACCCAGTACTTC. Encoded protein: CASSRLGLGRGETQYF.

The sample holds a few counts of this clonotype. The chain joins TRBV4-1 to TRBJ1-5; 10 bases map to TRBD1. The CDR3 has 16 amino acids. Germline assignment: CDR1 MGHRA and CDR2 YSYEKL. The V and J ends lost 4 bases and 2 bases, in that order; junction bases with no gene match: 5. The CDR3 region has the DNA TGCGCCAGCAGCCCCACGGGGACAGGGGGCAATCAGCCCCAGCATTTT. As protein: CASSPTGTGGNQPQHF.

This clonotype occurred once. The V and J genes are TRBV28 and TRBJ2-4, with 9 bases aligning to TRBD1. The ends lost 5 bases at V and 11 bases at J; junction bases unmatched: 13. This CDR3 contains 15 residues. CDR1 and CDR2 from the germline V gene are MDHEN and SYDVKM. The CDR3 protein is CASSLKIRDRDLQYF. DNA of the CDR3: TGTGCCAGCAGTCTAAAAATCCGGGACAGGGACCTTCAGTACTTC.

This clonotype appeared a few times. The chain employs TRBV11-2 and TRBJ2-1; maybe TRBD2 (5 bases). Germline loops: CDR1 SGHAT, CDR2 FQNNGV. The CDR3 has 13 residues. V was trimmed by 1 base and J by 4 bases, leaving 5 bases between them. DNA for the CDR3: TGTGCCAGCAGCTTAGGACTATACAATGAGCAGTTCTTC. Translation: CASSLGLYNEQFF.

The chain links TRBV28 to TRBJ2-3; TRBD2 is a possible D gene (6 bases). The CDR3 spans 13 residues. V was clipped by 6 bases and J by 6 bases, with 13 bases between them. The germline CDR1 and CDR2 sequences are MDHEN and SYDVKM. The CDR3 DNA reads TGTGCCAGCAGGGTGACTAGTGAGGATACGCAGTATTTT. Its translation is CASRVTSEDTQYF.

This clonotype was found a few times. This chain connects TRBV5-1 to TRBJ2-5; the D gene is possibly TRBD1 (6 bases). The CDR3 is 13 amino acids. V was pared by 2 bases and J by 4 bases, with 9 bases between. CDR1 and CDR2 from the germline V gene are SGHRS and YFSETQ. Here the CDR3 reads CASSFTGRETQYF. The CDR3 nucleotides are TGCGCCAGCAGCTTCACAGGGCGAGAGACCCAGTACTTC. Full variable domain (remainder filled in from reference TRBV5-1 and TRBJ2-5): KAGVTQTPRYLIKTRGQQVTLSCSPISGHRSVSWYQQTPGQGLQFLFEYFSETQRNKGNFPGRFSGRQFSNSRSEMNVSTLELGDSALYLCASSFTGRETQYFGPGTRLLVL.

A few counts support this clonotype. The rearrangement joins TRBV12-3 or TRBV12-4 to TRBJ1-2; a weak D match, TRBD1 (5 bases). The CDR3 contains 13 residues. The V and J ends lost 7 bases and 3 bases respectively, with 12 bases between them. For the CDR3, the DNA is TGTGCCAGCACCTGGGGGGGTGACTATGGCTACACCTTC. Translated, it gives CASTWGGDYGYTF.

This clonotype was detected many times. CDR3 nucleotides: TGTGCCAGCTCAATTTCAGGCGGTACCTACGAGCAGTACTTC. It is translated as CASSISGGTYEQYF. The V gene is TRBV18, the J gene TRBJ2-7; no reliable D call. The V end lost 5 bases, the J end lost 2 bases, and 13 bases lay between the germline ends. Germline loops: CDR1 KGHSH, CDR2 LQKENI. This CDR3 region has 14 residues.

This clonotype was observed a handful of times. CDR3 sequence reads: CASGRIGGLSNTEAFF. DNA for the CDR3: TGTGCTAGTGGTCGCATAGGGGGCCTATCGAACACTGAAGCTTTCTTT. The V call is TRBV12-5, the J call TRBJ1-1; the match to TRBD1 covers 7 bases. The germline V gene has CDR1 LGHNT and CDR2 FRNRAP. This CDR3 is built from 16 residues. Trimming cost V 5 bases and J 1 base; bases outside gene matches: 10.

The V gene is TRBV28, the J gene TRBJ2-7; the D gene is possibly TRBD1 (5 bases). Germline loops: CDR1 MDHEN, CDR2 SYDVKM. The CDR3 totals 14 residues. Trimming left V 6 bases short and J 9 bases short, with 21 bases between. CDR3 in DNA: TGTGCCAGCAGCCTGACAGATCCAACAGGAAGGCAGTACTTC. Its translation is CASSLTDPTGRQYF.

The rearrangement joins TRBV11-3 to TRBJ2-1, with 7 bases lining up with TRBD1. The CDR3 totals 15 residues. The V and J ends lost 0 bases and 5 bases, in that order; junction bases with no gene match: 4. In germline, CDR1 is SGHNT, CDR2 YENEEA. The CDR3: CASSLEGGFNNEQFF. CDR3 in DNA: TGTGCCAGCAGCTTAGAAGGGGGCTTTAACAATGAGCAGTTCTTC.

This clonotype was found a few times. This rearrangement joins TRBV7-2 to TRBJ2-1; D remains ambiguous. CDR3 length: 14 residues. The V end lost 5 bases, the J end lost 0 bases, and 8 bases lay between the germline ends. CDR1 is SGHTA and CDR2 is FQGNSA in the germline V gene. The CDR3 reads CASSEDFSYNEQFF. The DNA of the CDR3 is TGTGCCAGCAGCGAGGATTTCTCCTACAATGAGCAGTTCTTC.

This clonotype was recorded at least ten times. The V gene is TRBV20-1, the J gene TRBJ2-3, with 8 bases matching TRBD2. There are 19 residues in the CDR3. Trimming took 6 bases from V and 0 from J; bases not matched to a gene: 20. From germline, CDR1 is DFQATT and CDR2 SNEGSKA (reference sequence). The CDR3 bases are TGCAGTGCGCCCAGAGGAGTAGCGGGGAGAGCCTCTAGCACAGATACGCAGTATTTT. Its protein is CSAPRGVAGRASSTDTQYF.

A remark on this clonotype: Just one base apart from a much larger clone, this may be a read error. The chain is built from TRBV11-2 and TRBJ2-1; D gene ambiguous. CDR1 and CDR2 (germline): SGHAT, FQNNGV. CDR3 length: 17 residues. In DNA form, the CDR3 reads TGTGCCAGCAGCTTACGGACCTTCTCCAGCTCCTACAATGAGCTGTTCTTC. Translation gives CASSLRTFSSSYNELFF.